This is a list of T cell receptor beta chains from one sample in a study of blood T cell repertoires in COVID-19. Profiling relied on immunoSEQ multiplex PCR, and the TCRdb table lists in-frame clones only, not all of them. This repertoire shows 150,000 to 200,000 clones, roughly 80% found once; its top ten account for approximately 18%. The sequencing input was peripheral blood. The receptors shown here come from a woman aged 80 or over with acute or convalescent COVID-19. Both conserved end residues are part of each CDR3. Fields, in order: clone size, V gene, J gene, D gene, CDR3 DNA, CDR3 protein. D genes are given only for firm matches. Clone sizes are given selectively: once, few, many, or a class where the clone is expanded.

clone size: once; V gene: TRBV2; J gene: TRBJ2-1; D gene: TRBD2; CDR3 DNA: TGTGCCAGCAGTGAAAGGGGACTAGCGGGGAATGAGCAGTTCTTC; CDR3 protein: CASSERGLAGNEQFF
clone size: NA; V gene: TRBV19; J gene: TRBJ2-6; D gene: TRBD1; CDR3 DNA: TGTGCCAGTCGACAGGGGGCCCGCTCTGGGGCCAACGTCCTGACTTTC; CDR3 protein: CASRQGARSGANVLTF
clone size: NA; V gene: TRBV28; J gene: TRBJ1-2; D gene: TRBD1; CDR3 DNA: TGTGCCAGCAGTTCCGATACAGGGGCCCGAGCTAACTATGGCTACACCTTC; CDR3 protein: CASSSDTGARANYGYTF
clone size: NA; V gene: TRBV4-1; J gene: TRBJ2-1; D gene: TRBD1; CDR3 DNA: TGCGCCAGCAGACCACGGAGGGACAGGCCCTACAATGAGCAGTTCTTC; CDR3 protein: CASRPRRDRPYNEQFF
clone size: NA; V gene: TRBV3-1/TRBV3-2; J gene: TRBJ1-2; D gene: TRBD1; CDR3 DNA: TGTGCCAGCAGCCAGAGAGTACAGGGGAACTATGGCTACACCTTC; CDR3 protein: CASSQRVQGNYGYTF
clone size: NA; V gene: TRBV7-9; J gene: TRBJ2-6; D gene: NA; CDR3 DNA: TGTGCGCCGGGAGTTTGGGGGGCCAACGTCCTGACTTTC; CDR3 protein: CAPGVWGANVLTF
clone size: NA; V gene: TRBV19; J gene: TRBJ1-2; D gene: TRBD1; CDR3 DNA: TGTGCCAGTAGTATCCTCTCCGGGACGCAGGGGGGTGGCTACACCTTC; CDR3 protein: CASSILSGTQGGGYTF
clone size: NA; V gene: TRBV5-6; J gene: TRBJ2-1; D gene: NA; CDR3 DNA: TGTGCCAGCAGCCCGGGGACTGAAGTCAATGAGCAGTTCTTC; CDR3 protein: CASSPGTEVNEQFF
clone size: NA; V gene: TRBV15; J gene: TRBJ1-5; D gene: NA; CDR3 DNA: TGTGCCACCAGCAGGGGGGGGCGGGATCAGCCCCAGCATTTT; CDR3 protein: CATSRGGRDQPQHF
clone size: NA; V gene: TRBV3-1/TRBV3-2; J gene: TRBJ2-1; D gene: TRBD1; CDR3 DNA: TGTGCCAGCAGTCGGACAGGGTTTGGCAATGAGCAGTTCTTC; CDR3 protein: CASSRTGFGNEQFF
clone size: NA; V gene: TRBV7-2; J gene: TRBJ1-5; D gene: TRBD1; CDR3 DNA: TGTGCCAGCAGCACACAGGGGAATCAGCCCCAGCATTTT; CDR3 protein: CASSTQGNQPQHF
clone size: NA; V gene: TRBV6-1; J gene: TRBJ2-1; D gene: TRBD2; CDR3 DNA: TGTGCCACCACTGAACCGGGACTAGGCTACAATGAGCAGTTCTTC; CDR3 protein: CATTEPGLGYNEQFF
clone size: few; V gene: TRBV5-1; J gene: TRBJ1-4; D gene: TRBD1; CDR3 DNA: TGCGCCAGCAGCTTGGGGTACAGGGGACGGGTAACTAATGAAAAACTGTTTTTT; CDR3 protein: CASSLGYRGRVTNEKLFF
clone size: few; V gene: TRBV5-1; J gene: TRBJ2-7; D gene: TRBD2; CDR3 DNA: TGCGCCAGCAGCTTGGACCCGGGAGGTCGCTCCTACGAGCAGTACTTC; CDR3 protein: CASSLDPGGRSYEQYF
clone size: NA; V gene: TRBV13; J gene: TRBJ2-5; D gene: TRBD2; CDR3 DNA: TGTGCCAGCAGCTTATCCCCTGGACTAGCGGGGGGGGTTCAGGAGACCCAGTACTTC; CDR3 protein: CASSLSPGLAGGVQETQYF
clone size: NA; V gene: TRBV6-5; J gene: TRBJ1-1; D gene: NA; CDR3 DNA: TGTGCCAGCAGTTCCTTGGACAGGAACACTGAAGCTTTCTTT; CDR3 protein: CASSSLDRNTEAFF
clone size: NA; V gene: TRBV6-5; J gene: TRBJ2-1; D gene: TRBD2; CDR3 DNA: TGTGCCAGCAGGAAGGGACTAGCGGATGAGCAGTTCTTC; CDR3 protein: CASRKGLADEQFF
clone size: NA; V gene: TRBV6-2/TRBV6-3; J gene: TRBJ2-1; D gene: NA; CDR3 DNA: TGTGCCAGCAGTCAGGGGTTCAATGAGCAGTTCTTC; CDR3 protein: CASSQGFNEQFF
clone size: NA; V gene: TRBV5-1; J gene: TRBJ2-3; D gene: NA; CDR3 DNA: TGCGCCAGCAGCTTAGTTGGGGGGTTCACAGATACGCAGTATTTT; CDR3 protein: CASSLVGGFTDTQYF
clone size: NA; V gene: TRBV18; J gene: TRBJ1-1; D gene: NA; CDR3 DNA: TGTGCCAGCTCACCAGGATCCCTCCGGGCTGAAGCTTTCTTT; CDR3 protein: CASSPGSLRAEAFF
clone size: NA; V gene: TRBV20-1; J gene: TRBJ1-2; D gene: NA; CDR3 DNA: TGCAGTGCTAGGTCGGGGGTTGGCTACACCTTC; CDR3 protein: CSARSGVGYTF
clone size: NA; V gene: TRBV7-3; J gene: TRBJ1-1; D gene: NA; CDR3 DNA: TGTGCCAGCAGCTTAAACTCCTGGGAAGGGGTGAACACTGAAGCTTTCTTT; CDR3 protein: CASSLNSWEGVNTEAFF
clone size: NA; V gene: TRBV5-5; J gene: TRBJ1-6; D gene: TRBD1; CDR3 DNA: TGTGCCAGCAGCTTATTCGGGGACAGCGTCTTAAGAGGTTCACCCCTCCACTTT; CDR3 protein: CASSLFGDSVLRGSPLHF
clone size: NA; V gene: TRBV3-1/TRBV3-2; J gene: TRBJ1-4; D gene: TRBD1; CDR3 DNA: TGTGCCAGCAGTGGTTCCGGGACAGTGAATGAAAAACTGTTTTTT; CDR3 protein: CASSGSGTVNEKLFF
clone size: once; V gene: TRBV7-9; J gene: TRBJ1-5; D gene: TRBD1; CDR3 DNA: TGTGCCAGCAGCTCCAACAGGGGGTCCCAGCATTTT; CDR3 protein: CASSSNRGSQHF
clone size: NA; V gene: TRBV6-1; J gene: TRBJ2-6; D gene: NA; CDR3 DNA: TGTGCCAGCAGTGAATCGGCAGGGTCTGCCTCTGGGGCCAACGTCCTGACTTTC; CDR3 protein: CASSESAGSASGANVLTF
clone size: NA; V gene: TRBV12-3/TRBV12-4; J gene: TRBJ1-4; D gene: NA; CDR3 DNA: TGTGCCAGCAGTGTATTAAAACTGTTTTTT; CDR3 protein: CASSVLKLFF
clone size: NA; V gene: TRBV19; J gene: TRBJ2-4; D gene: NA; CDR3 DNA: TGTGCCAGTAGTATGCGGCCGAGCCATGGAGCCAAAAACATTCAGTACTTC; CDR3 protein: CASSMRPSHGAKNIQYF
clone size: NA; V gene: TRBV19; J gene: TRBJ1-6; D gene: NA; CDR3 DNA: TGTGCCAGTAAGAACAGGATCCTGGATTCACCCCTCCACTTT; CDR3 protein: CASKNRILDSPLHF
clone size: many; V gene: TRBV15; J gene: TRBJ2-1; D gene: NA; CDR3 DNA: TGTGCCACCAGCAGCGATGGTATCGGTGAGCAGTTCTTC; CDR3 protein: CATSSDGIGEQFF
clone size: NA; V gene: TRBV10-3; J gene: TRBJ2-1; D gene: NA; CDR3 DNA: TGTGCCATCAGTGAGTCGTTTGGCGGAGTAGAGTTCTTC; CDR3 protein: CAISESFGGVEFF
clone size: NA; V gene: TRBV4-3; J gene: TRBJ1-2; D gene: NA; CDR3 DNA: TGCGCCAGCAGCCACCACGCCGGGACAAAGATGCTAGTTAACTATGGCTACACCTTC; CDR3 protein: CASSHHAGTKMLVNYGYTF
clone size: few; V gene: TRBV7-2; J gene: TRBJ1-1; D gene: TRBD1; CDR3 DNA: TGTGCCAGCAGCTTATATTGGACAGGGGGCACTGAAGCTTTCTTT; CDR3 protein: CASSLYWTGGTEAFF
clone size: NA; V gene: TRBV9; J gene: TRBJ2-7; D gene: NA; CDR3 DNA: TGTGCCAGCAGCGTAGAGGAGGGGACCTACGAGCAGTACTTC; CDR3 protein: CASSVEEGTYEQYF
clone size: NA; V gene: TRBV7-9; J gene: TRBJ2-5; D gene: NA; CDR3 DNA: TGTGCCAGCAGCTTAGTAGGGGCAGGGGAGACCCAGTACTTC; CDR3 protein: CASSLVGAGETQYF
clone size: NA; V gene: TRBV2; J gene: TRBJ2-2; D gene: TRBD2; CDR3 DNA: TGTGCCAGCAGACTAGCGGGAGTGGGCGGGGAGCTGTTTTTT; CDR3 protein: CASRLAGVGGELFF
clone size: NA; V gene: TRBV18; J gene: TRBJ2-1; D gene: NA; CDR3 DNA: TGTGCCAGCTCACCACGGAGTGGTTTTGGGACAGAGCAGTTCTTC; CDR3 protein: CASSPRSGFGTEQFF
clone size: few; V gene: TRBV5-4; J gene: TRBJ2-1; D gene: TRBD2; CDR3 DNA: TGTGCCAGCAGCCCTGGGACTAGCGGAGGGGGTGAGCAGTTCTTC; CDR3 protein: CASSPGTSGGGEQFF
clone size: NA; V gene: TRBV5-8; J gene: TRBJ1-1; D gene: TRBD1; CDR3 DNA: TGTGCCAGCAGCTGGGGGAAGGGACAGTTAAACACTGAAGCTTTCTTT; CDR3 protein: CASSWGKGQLNTEAFF
clone size: NA; V gene: TRBV29-1; J gene: TRBJ2-7; D gene: TRBD1; CDR3 DNA: TGCAGCGTTCGGGACAGGGCGAGGAGCTCCTACGAGCAGTACTTC; CDR3 protein: CSVRDRARSSYEQYF